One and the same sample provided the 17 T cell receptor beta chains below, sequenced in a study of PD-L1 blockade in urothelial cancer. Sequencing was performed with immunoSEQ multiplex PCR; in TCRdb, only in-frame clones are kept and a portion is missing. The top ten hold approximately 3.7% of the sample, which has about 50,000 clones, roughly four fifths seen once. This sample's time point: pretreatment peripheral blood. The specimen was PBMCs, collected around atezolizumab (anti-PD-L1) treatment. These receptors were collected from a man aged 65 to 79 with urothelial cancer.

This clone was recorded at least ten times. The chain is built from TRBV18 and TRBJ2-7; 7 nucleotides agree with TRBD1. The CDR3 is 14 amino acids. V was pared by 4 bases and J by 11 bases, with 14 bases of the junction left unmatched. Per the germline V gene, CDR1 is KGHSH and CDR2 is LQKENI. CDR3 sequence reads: CASSHRDSLRGEYF. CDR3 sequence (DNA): TGTGCCAGCTCACATCGGGACAGCCTCAGAGGGGAGTACTTC.

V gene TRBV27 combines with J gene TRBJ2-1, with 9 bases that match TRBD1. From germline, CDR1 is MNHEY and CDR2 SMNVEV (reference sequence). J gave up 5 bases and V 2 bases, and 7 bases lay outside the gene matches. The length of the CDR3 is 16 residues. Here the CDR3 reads CASSLVGTGRNNEQFF. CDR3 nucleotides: TGTGCCAGCAGTTTAGTCGGGACAGGGAGGAACAATGAGCAGTTCTTC.

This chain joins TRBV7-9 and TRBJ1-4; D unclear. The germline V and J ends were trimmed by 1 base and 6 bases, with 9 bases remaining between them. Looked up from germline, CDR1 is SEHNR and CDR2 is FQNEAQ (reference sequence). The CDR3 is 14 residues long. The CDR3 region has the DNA TGTGCCAGCAGCTTAGGAAGGGAGGATGAAAAACTGTTTTTT. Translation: CASSLGREDEKLFF.

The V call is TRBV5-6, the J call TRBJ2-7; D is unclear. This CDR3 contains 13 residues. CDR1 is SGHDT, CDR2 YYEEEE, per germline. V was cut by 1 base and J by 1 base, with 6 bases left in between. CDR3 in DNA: TGTGCCAGCAGCTTGTATGAGTCCTACGAGCAGTACTTC. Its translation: CASSLYESYEQYF.

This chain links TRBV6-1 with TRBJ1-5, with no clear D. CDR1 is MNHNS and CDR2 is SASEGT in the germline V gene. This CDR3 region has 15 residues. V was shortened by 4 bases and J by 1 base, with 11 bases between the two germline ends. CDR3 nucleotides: TGTGCCAGCAGTGCGGCGGGCGCGAGCAATCAGCCCCAGCATTTT. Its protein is CASSAAGASNQPQHF.

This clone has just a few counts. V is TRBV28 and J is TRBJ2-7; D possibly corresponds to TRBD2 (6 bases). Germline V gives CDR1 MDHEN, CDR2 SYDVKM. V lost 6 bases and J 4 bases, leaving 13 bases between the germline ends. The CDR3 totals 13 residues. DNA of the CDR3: TGTGCCAGCAGAGGCCCGGGGGAGTACGAGCAGTACTTC. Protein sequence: CASRGPGEYEQYF.

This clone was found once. The CDR3 DNA follows: TGCAGTGCTGATCAGAATGAAAAACTGTTTTTT. Translation: CSADQNEKLFF. V usage is TRBV20-1 and J usage is TRBJ1-4; D remains unclear. The length of the CDR3 is 11 residues. The V end lost 5 bases, the J end lost 5 bases, and 6 bases lay between the germline ends. CDR1 is DFQATT and CDR2 is SNEGSKA in the germline V gene (reference sequence).

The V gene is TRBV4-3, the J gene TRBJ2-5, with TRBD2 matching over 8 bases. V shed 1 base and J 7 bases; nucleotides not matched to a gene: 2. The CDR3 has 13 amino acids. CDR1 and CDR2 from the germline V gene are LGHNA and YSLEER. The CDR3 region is CASSQAAGGTQYF. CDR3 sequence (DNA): TGCGCCAGCAGCCAAGCGGCGGGGGGGACCCAGTACTTC.

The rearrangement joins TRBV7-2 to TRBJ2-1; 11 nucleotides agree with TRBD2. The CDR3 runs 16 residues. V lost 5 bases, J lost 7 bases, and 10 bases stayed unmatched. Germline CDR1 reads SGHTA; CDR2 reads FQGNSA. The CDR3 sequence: CASSTTSGRAKNEQFF. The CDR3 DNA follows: TGTGCCAGCAGCACCACTAGCGGGAGAGCTAAGAATGAGCAGTTCTTC.

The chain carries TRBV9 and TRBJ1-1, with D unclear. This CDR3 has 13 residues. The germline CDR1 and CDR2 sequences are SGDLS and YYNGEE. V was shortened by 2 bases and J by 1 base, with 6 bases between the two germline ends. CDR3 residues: CASSVRGNTEAFF. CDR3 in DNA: TGTGCCAGCAGCGTGCGGGGGAACACTGAAGCTTTCTTT.

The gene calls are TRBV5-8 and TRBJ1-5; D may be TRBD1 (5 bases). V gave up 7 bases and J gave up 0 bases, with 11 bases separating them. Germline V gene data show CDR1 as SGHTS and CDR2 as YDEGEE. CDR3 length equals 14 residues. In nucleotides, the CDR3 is TGTGCCAGCCTTCGGAGGGGTAGCAATCAGCCCCAGCATTTT. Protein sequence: CASLRRGSNQPQHF.

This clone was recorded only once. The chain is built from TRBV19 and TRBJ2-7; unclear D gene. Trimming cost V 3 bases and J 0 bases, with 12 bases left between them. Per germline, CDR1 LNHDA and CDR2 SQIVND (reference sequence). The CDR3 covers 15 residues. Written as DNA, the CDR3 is TGTGCCAGTAGTATCGACTTAAGAAACTCCTACGAGCAGTACTTC. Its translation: CASSIDLRNSYEQYF.

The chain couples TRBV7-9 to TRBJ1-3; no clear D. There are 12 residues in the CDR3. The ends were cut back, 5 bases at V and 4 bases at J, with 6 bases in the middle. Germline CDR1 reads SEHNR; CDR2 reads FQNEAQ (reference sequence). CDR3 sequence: CASSQQGNTIYF. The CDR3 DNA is TGTGCCAGCAGCCAACAGGGAAACACCATATATTTT.

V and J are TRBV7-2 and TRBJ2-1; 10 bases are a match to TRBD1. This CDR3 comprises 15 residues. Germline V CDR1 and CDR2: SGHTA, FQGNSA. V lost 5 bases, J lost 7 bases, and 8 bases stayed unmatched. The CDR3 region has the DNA TGTGCCAGCAGCCCCCGGGACAGGGGTGGGAATGAGCAGTTCTTC. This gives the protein CASSPRDRGGNEQFF.

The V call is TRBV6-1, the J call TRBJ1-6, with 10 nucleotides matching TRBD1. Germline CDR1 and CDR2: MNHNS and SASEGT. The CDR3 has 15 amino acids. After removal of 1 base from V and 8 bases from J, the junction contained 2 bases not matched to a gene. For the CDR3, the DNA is TGTGCCAGCAGTGAAGAAGGGACAGGGGATTCACCCCTCCACTTT. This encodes CASSEEGTGDSPLHF.

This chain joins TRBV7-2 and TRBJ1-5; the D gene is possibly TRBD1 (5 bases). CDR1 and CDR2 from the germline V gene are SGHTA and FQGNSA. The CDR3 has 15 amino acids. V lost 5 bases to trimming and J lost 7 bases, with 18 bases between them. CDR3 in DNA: TGTGCCAGCAGCCCCAACGTCAGGGCAGGGCAGCCCCAGCATTTT. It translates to CASSPNVRAGQPQHF. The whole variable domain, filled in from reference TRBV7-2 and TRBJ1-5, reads GAGVSQSPSNKVTEKGKDVELRCDPISGHTALYWYRQSLGQGLEFLIYFQGNSAPDKSGLPSDRFSAERTGGSVSTLTIQRTQQEDSAVYLCASSPNVRAGQPQHFGDGTRLSIL.

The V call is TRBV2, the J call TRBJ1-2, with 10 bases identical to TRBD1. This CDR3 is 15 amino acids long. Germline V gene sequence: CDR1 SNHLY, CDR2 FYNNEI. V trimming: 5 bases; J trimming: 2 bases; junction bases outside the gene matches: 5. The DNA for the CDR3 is TGTGCCAGCAGTTCCCGGACAGGGGGAAACTATGGCTACACCTTC. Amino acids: CASSSRTGGNYGYTF.